This TCR beta chain originates from a study of blood T cell repertoires in COVID-19. Study-wide background: Acute-phase and convalescent COVID-19 samples originated in the United States, Italy and Spain. PBMCs, B-cell-depleted T cells, or T cells provided the cDNA or gDNA that made up the material.

Original handling: How many nucleated cells were present was estimated from reference gene primer amplification. Assay: immunoSEQ multiplex PCR; the TCRdb copy retains only in-frame clones and omits some. Clone size and the V and J calls come from that table; the DNA yielded D and trimming. This table has approximately 100,000 clones, 65% to 85% appearing once. Germline V lookup: CDR1 MDHEN, CDR2 SYDVKM. V lost 6 bases and J 0 bases, leaving 25 bases between the germline ends. The CDR3 consists of 19 residues. This chain joins TRBV28 and TRBJ2-3; tentative D call: TRBD2 (6 bases). The origin of this receptor is an older woman with acute or convalescent COVID-19. Sequenced material: peripheral blood. CDR3 loop: CASSQGVGFRGTSTDTQYF. As DNA, the CDR3 is TGTGCCAGCAGCCAAGGGGTCGGGTTTCGGGGGACTAGCACAGATACGCAGTATTTT.